This TCR beta chain was profiled in a study of Ad26.COV2.S vaccination and SARS-CoV-2 variants. This CDR3 has 15 residues. V was clipped by 1 base and J by 0 bases, with 11 bases between them. The germline V gene encodes CDR1 SGHRS and CDR2 YFSETQ. TCRdb keeps only in-frame clones here, not all; method: immunoSEQ multiplex PCR. The sample carries about 320,000 clones, roughly 80% recorded once. The treatment denotes: around 19 received Ad26.COV2.S at low or high dose, single or two shots; roughly five received placebo; per-sample allocation not given. It was on day 63 after the first vaccine or placebo injection that samples were taken.

The TCR sequence derives from a person aged 18-65 years who received the Ad26.COV2.S COVID-19 vaccine or a placebo. This sample comprised peripheral blood, obtained in a trial of Ad26.COV2.S vaccine versus placebo. The V and J genes are TRBV5-1 and TRBJ2-7, with D tentatively TRBD1 (6 bases). CDR3 nucleotide sequence: TGCGCCAGCAGCTTGCAGGGGTCTGGCTCCTACGAGCAGTACTTC. Translation: CASSLQGSGSYEQYF.